This TCR beta chain is from a study of T cells after yellow fever vaccination. This CDR3 has 13 residues. CDR1 is SGDLS, CDR2 YYNGEE, per germline. J gave up 4 bases and V 3 bases, and 1 base lay outside the gene matches. MiXCR, run by TCRdb on the 5' RACE reads, gives a single entry per CDR3 protein. The sample lists 620,000 or so distinct CDR3 sequences; roughly an eighth were seen once. The chain combines TRBV9 with TRBJ2-3, with TRBD1 identical over 8 bases. This sequence was found in a young man who received the YFV17D yellow fever vaccine. The sequencing used PBMCs, collected on the day of the yellow fever booster vaccination. The CDR3 is CASSAGGADTQYF. The CDR3 DNA reads as TGTGCCAGCAGCGCAGGGGGCGCAGATACGCAGTATTTT.